This entry is about one T cell receptor beta chain. Its matching antigen is unknown. The CDR3 length is 15 residues. Trimming removed 5 bases at V and 2 bases at J, with 12 bases between. Germline assignment: CDR1 SGHTA and CDR2 FQGTGA. This entry comes from a study of OX40 agonist ivuxolimab in advanced cancers. About the study: Patients' therapy was ivuxolimab, an antibody that acts as an agonist of OX40 (CD134). Patients got intravenous ivuxolimab at 0.01 to 10 mg/kg every 2 weeks.

Overall study results and limits: There was clonal expansion of CD4+ and CD8+ blood T cells by week 6 at 0.1 to 3.0 mg/kg.

Some clones are missing from TCRdb's copy, which holds only in-frame ones; the method was immunoSEQ multiplex PCR. The data hold more than 60,000 clones, with approximately 83% observed a single time. The genes are TRBV7-3 and TRBJ2-2; possible D gene TRBD1, 6 bases. The sample here was CD4+ or CD8+ T cells sorted from blood, taken in a trial of the OX40 agonist ivuxolimab. The sequence derives from an adult with an advanced solid tumor such as melanoma, head and neck, liver or kidney cancer. CDR3 sequence: CASSPGQPNTGELFF. The CDR3 bases are TGTGCCAGCAGCCCCGGACAGCCTAACACCGGGGAGCTGTTTTTT.